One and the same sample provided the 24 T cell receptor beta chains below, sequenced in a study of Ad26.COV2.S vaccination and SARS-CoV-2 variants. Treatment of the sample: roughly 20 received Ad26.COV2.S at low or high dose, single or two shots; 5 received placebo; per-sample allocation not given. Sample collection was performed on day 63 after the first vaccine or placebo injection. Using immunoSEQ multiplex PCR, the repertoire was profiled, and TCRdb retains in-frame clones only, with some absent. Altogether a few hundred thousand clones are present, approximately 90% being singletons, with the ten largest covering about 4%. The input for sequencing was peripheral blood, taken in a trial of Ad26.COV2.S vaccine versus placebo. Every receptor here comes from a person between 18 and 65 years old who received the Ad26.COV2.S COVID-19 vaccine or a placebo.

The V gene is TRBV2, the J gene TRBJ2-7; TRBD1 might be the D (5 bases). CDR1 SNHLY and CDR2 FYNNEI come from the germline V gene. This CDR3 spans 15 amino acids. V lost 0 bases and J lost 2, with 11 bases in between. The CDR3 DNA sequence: TGTGCCAGCAGTGAAGCCATGGGCAGGGCCTACGAGCAGTACTTC. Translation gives CASSEAMGRAYEQYF.

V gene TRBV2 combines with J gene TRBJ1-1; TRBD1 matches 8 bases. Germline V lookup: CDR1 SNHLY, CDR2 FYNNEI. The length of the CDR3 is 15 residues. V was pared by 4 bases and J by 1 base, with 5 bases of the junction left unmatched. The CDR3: CASSGRDRPNTEAFF. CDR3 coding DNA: TGTGCCAGCAGTGGCCGGGACAGGCCGAACACTGAAGCTTTCTTT.

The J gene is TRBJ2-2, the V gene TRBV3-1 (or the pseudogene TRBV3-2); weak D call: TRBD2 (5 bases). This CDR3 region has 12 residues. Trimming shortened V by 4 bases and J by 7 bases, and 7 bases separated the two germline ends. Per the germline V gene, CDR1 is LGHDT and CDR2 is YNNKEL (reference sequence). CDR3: CASSPGSGELFF. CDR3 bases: TGTGCCAGCAGCCCGGGGAGCGGGGAGCTGTTTTTT.

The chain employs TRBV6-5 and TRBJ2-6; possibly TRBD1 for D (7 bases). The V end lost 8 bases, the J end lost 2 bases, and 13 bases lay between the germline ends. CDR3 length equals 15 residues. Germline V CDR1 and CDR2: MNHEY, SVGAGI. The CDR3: CASYGGGAGANVLTF. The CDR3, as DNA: TGTGCCAGCTATGGAGGGGGCGCTGGGGCCAACGTCCTGACTTTC.

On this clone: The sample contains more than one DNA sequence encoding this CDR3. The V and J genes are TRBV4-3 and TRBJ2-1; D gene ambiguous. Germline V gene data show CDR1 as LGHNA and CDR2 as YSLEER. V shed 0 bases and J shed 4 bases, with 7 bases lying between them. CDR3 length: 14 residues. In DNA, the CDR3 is TGCGCCAGCAGCCAAGATATGGGATACAATGAGCAGTTCTTC. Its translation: CASSQDMGYNEQFF.

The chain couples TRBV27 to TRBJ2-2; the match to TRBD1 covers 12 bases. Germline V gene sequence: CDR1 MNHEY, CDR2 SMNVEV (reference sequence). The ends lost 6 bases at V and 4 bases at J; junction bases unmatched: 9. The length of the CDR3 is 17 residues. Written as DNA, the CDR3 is TGTGCCAGCAGCTCGTTTGGGACAGGGGGCGGCACCGGGGAGCTGTTTTTT. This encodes CASSSFGTGGGTGELFF.

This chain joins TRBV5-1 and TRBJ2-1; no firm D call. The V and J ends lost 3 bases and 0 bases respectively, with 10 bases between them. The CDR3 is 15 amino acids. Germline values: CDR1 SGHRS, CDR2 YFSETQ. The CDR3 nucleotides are TGCGCCAGCAGCTCTGACTTCAGCTCCTACAATGAGCAGTTCTTC. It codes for CASSSDFSSYNEQFF.

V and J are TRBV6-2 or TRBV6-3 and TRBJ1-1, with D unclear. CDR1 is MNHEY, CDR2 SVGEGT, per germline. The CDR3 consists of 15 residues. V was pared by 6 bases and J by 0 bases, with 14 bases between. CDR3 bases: TGTGCCAGCAGCAGAGGGCCGGGATTGAACACTGAAGCTTTCTTT. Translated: CASSRGPGLNTEAFF.

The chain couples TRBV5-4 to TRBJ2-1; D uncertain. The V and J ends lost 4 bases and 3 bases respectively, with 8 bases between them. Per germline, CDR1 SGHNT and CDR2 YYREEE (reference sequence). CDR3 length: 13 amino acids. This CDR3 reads CASSALVYNEQFF. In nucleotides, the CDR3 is TGTGCCAGCAGCGCCCTGGTCTACAATGAGCAGTTCTTC.

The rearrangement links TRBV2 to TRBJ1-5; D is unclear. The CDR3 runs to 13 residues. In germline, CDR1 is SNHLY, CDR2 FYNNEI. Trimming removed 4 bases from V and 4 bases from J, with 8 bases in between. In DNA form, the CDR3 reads TGTGCCAGCAGTGGGTTTCGGAATCAGCCCCAGCATTTT. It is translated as CASSGFRNQPQHF.

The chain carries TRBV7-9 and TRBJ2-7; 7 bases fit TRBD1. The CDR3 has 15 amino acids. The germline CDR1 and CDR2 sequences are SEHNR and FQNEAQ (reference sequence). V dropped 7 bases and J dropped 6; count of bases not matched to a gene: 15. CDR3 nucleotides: TGTGCCAGCACGCGTGTTTTGGGACAGCCCTCCGAGCAGTACTTC. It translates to CASTRVLGQPSEQYF.

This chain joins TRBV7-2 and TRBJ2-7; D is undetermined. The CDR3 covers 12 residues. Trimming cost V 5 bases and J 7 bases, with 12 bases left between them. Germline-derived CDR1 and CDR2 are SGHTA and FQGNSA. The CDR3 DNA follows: TGTGCCAGCAGCGAGGTTAATGTAGAGCAGTACTTC. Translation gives CASSEVNVEQYF.

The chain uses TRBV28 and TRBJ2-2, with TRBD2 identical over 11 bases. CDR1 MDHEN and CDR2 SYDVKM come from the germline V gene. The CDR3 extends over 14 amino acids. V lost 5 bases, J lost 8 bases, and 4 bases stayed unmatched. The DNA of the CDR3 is TGTGCCAGCAGTCTCAGACTAGCGGGGGGGGAGCTGTTTTTT. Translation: CASSLRLAGGELFF.

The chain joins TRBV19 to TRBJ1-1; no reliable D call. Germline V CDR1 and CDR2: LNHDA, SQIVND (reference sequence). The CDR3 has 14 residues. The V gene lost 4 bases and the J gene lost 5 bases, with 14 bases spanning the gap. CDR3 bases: TGTGCCAGTAGTACCCTCAGGAGTAGGACTGAAGCTTTCTTT. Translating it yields CASSTLRSRTEAFF.

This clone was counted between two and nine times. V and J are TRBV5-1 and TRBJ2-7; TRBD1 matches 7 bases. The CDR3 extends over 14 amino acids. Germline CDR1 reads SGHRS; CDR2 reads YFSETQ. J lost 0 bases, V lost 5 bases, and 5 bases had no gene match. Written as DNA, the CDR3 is TGCGCCAGCAGAAGAACAGGGGTCTCCTACGAGCAGTACTTC. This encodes CASRRTGVSYEQYF.

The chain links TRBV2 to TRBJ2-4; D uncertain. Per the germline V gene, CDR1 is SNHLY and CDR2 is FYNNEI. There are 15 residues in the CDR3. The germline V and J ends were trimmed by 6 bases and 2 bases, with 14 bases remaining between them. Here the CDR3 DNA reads TGTGCCAGCAGGGCGTTTGGGTCTCCCAAAAACATTCAGTACTTC. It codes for CASRAFGSPKNIQYF.

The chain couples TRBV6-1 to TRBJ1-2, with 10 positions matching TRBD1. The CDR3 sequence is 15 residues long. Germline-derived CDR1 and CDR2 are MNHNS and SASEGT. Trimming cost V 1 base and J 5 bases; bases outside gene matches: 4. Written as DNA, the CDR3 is TGTGCCAGCAGTGAAGTGGGACAGGGGCAATATGGCTACACCTTC. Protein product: CASSEVGQGQYGYTF.

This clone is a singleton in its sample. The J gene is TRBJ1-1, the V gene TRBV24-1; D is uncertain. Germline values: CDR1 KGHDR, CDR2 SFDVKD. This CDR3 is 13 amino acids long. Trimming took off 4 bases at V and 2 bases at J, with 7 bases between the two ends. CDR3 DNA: TGTGCCACCAGTGAGCCTATAAACACTGAAGCTTTCTTT. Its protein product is CATSEPINTEAFF.

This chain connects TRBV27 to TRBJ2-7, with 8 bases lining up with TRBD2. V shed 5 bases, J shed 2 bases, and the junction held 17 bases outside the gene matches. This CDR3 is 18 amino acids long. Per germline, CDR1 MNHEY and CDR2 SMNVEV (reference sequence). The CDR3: CASSDGPVRGGIAYEQYF. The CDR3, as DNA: TGTGCCAGCAGTGATGGCCCCGTCCGGGGGGGTATCGCCTACGAGCAGTACTTC.

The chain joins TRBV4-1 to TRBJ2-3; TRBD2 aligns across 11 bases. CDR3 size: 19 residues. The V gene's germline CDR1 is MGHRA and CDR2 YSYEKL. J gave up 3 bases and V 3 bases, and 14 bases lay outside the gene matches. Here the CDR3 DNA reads TGCGCCAGCAGCCAGGTTACTAGCGGGGGAGGCATTAGTACAGATACGCAGTATTTT. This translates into CASSQVTSGGGISTDTQYF.

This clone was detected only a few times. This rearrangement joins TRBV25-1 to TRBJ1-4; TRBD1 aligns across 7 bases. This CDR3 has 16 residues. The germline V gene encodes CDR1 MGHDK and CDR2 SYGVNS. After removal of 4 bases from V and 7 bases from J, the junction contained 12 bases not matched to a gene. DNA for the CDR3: TGTGCCAGCAGTGGGACAGGCGAATCCCACCGTGAAAAACTGTTTTTT. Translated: CASSGTGESHREKLFF.

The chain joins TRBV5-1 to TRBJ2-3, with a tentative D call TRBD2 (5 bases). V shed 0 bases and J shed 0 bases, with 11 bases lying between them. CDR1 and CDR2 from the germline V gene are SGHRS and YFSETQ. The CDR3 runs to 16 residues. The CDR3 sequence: CASSLAGDSSTDTQYF. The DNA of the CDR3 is TGCGCCAGCAGCTTGGCCGGGGATTCTAGCACAGATACGCAGTATTTT.

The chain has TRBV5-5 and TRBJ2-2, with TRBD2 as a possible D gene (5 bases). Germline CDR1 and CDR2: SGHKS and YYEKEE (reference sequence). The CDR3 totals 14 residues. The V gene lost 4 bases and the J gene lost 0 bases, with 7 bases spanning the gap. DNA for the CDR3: TGTGCCAGCAGCGGACTGACGAACACCGGGGAGCTGTTTTTT. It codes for CASSGLTNTGELFF.

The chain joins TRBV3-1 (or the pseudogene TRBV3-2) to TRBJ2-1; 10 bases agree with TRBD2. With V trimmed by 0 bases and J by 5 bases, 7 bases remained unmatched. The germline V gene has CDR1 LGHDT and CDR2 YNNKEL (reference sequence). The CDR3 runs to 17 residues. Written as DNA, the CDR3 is TGTGCCAGCAGCCAAGATCTAGCGGGGGCCTTCCACAATGAGCAGTTCTTC. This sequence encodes CASSQDLAGAFHNEQFF.